The entry below gives a single T cell receptor (beta chain) sequence along with its context. This specimen comes from a study of CD8 T cells in ankylosing spondylitis. The TCR beta libraries were generated through quantitative 5'-RACE incorporating molecular barcodes. MiXCR, applied by TCRdb to the 5' RACE reads, yields one record per CDR3 protein. The sample carries about 150,000 distinct CDR3 sequences, under 55% recorded once. The TCR sequence derives from a male donor with ankylosing spondylitis. The specimen was synovial fluid, either unsorted or a sorted T cell fraction (not recorded which).

The CDR3 sequence: CASSLGLGQGAGNTEAFF. In DNA, the CDR3 is TGTGCCAGCAGCTTAGGCCTGGGACAGGGGGCGGGGAACACTGAAGCTTTCTTT. This chain uses TRBV13 with TRBJ1-1; 12 positions match TRBD1. V was pared by 0 bases and J by 1 base, with 6 bases of the junction left unmatched. Germline loops: CDR1 PRHDT, CDR2 FYEKMQ (reference sequence). This CDR3 is built from 18 residues.